Given below is one T cell receptor beta chain in context. The CDR3 loop spans 13 amino acids. V lost 0 bases, J lost 7 bases, and 11 bases lay in between. Per germline, CDR1 SGHRS and CDR2 YFSETQ. Each CDR3 protein is one row after TCRdb ran MiXCR on the PCR reads. The sample yields approximately 500,000 distinct CDR3 sequences, roughly 26% seen once. The data were obtained in a study of molecular identifiers for immune sequencing clone quantification. The sequence came from a human donor in good health. Some libraries in this study had Jurkat cell RNA spiked in. V and J are TRBV5-1 and TRBJ2-7; the D is unclear. The sample consisted of naive CD8+ T cells from blood, with Jurkat cell RNA spiked in. Noted subset: FACS-sorted CD8+CD4-CCR7+CD45RA+ naive T cells. CDR3 sequence (DNA): TGCGCCAGCAGCTTGGAGGTCCCTGGGGAGCAGTACTTC. Encoded protein: CASSLEVPGEQYF.